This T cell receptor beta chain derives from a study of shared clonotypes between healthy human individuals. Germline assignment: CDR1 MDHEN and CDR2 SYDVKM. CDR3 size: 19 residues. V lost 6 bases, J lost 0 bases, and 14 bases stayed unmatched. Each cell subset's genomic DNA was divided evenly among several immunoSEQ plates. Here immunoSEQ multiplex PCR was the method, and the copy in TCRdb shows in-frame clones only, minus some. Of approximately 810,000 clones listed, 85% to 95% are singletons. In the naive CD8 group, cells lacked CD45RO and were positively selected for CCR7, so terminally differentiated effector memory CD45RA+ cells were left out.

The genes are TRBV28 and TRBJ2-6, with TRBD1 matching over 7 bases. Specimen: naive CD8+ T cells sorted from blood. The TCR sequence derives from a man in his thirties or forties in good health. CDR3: CASRQVSGTVFSGANVLTF. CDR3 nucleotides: TGTGCCAGCAGGCAAGTCTCCGGGACAGTATTCTCTGGGGCCAACGTCCTGACTTTC.